This T cell receptor (beta chain) was identified in a study of blood T cell repertoires in COVID-19. Trimming took off 5 bases at V and 2 bases at J, with 15 bases between the two ends. CDR1 and CDR2 (germline): MNHEY, SVGAGI. CDR3 length: 15 amino acids. Measured with immunoSEQ multiplex PCR; TCRdb has only the in-frame clones, and not every one. The sample yields approximately 180,000 clones, roughly 85% seen once. The TCR was taken from a man between 60 and 75 years old with active or convalescent COVID-19. The sequencing sample was made of peripheral blood. The chain employs TRBV6-5 and TRBJ1-2; D possibly corresponds to TRBD1 (5 bases). The CDR3 protein is CASSPGGGANYGYTF. The CDR3 DNA is TGTGCCAGCAGTCCCGGCGGCGGGGCCAACTATGGCTACACCTTC.